In this sample, the clone carrying this T cell receptor (beta chain) turned up once. The antigen remains unidentified. The V and J ends lost 0 bases and 0 bases respectively, with 12 bases between them. The germline V gene encodes CDR1 MGHRA and CDR2 YSYEKL. This CDR3 contains 17 residues. As for treatment: oral pan-JAK inhibitor, 5-10 mg twice daily. The investigators collected lesional scalp punch biopsies and peripheral blood from alopecia areata patients. The data stem from a study of CD8+ T cells in alopecia areata. Whole-study context: The drug, oral tofacitinib, was given to treated patients at 5 to 10 mg twice daily. Study results and limitations: Higher clonality than in normal scalp was seen in lesional scalp, especially alopecia totalis/universalis. Besides other cells, scalp samples also yield sequences of resident alphabeta T cells from normal skin.

As the sequencing template, cDNA was produced by extracting RNA and reverse transcribing it. Repertoires were generated with immunoSEQ multiplex PCR, while TCRdb's copy carries only in-frame clones and drops some. This sample has some 200,000 clones, with 60% found just once. The V gene is TRBV4-1, the J gene TRBJ1-5, with D possibly being TRBD1 (5 bases). The TCR comes from a human donor with alopecia areata. The material sequenced was CD4+ T cells sorted from blood, taken at week 4, from a patient treated with tofacitinib. The CDR3 DNA follows: TGCGCCAGCAGCCAAGAAGGATTAGGGGCTAGCAATCAGCCCCAGCATTTT. Translated, it gives CASSQEGLGASNQPQHF.